The sequence of this T cell receptor beta chain was determined in a study of OX40 agonist ivuxolimab in advanced cancers. Germline CDR1 reads MNHEY; CDR2 reads SVGAGI. The CDR3 extends over 12 amino acids. The J segment lost 4 bases and the V segment lost 8 bases, leaving 4 bases of the junction unmatched. Here immunoSEQ multiplex PCR was the method, and the copy in TCRdb shows in-frame clones only, minus some. The sample includes some 74,000 clones, 85% of them seen just once. The chain employs TRBV6-5 and TRBJ1-1; the match to TRBD1 covers 7 bases. Source: CD4+ or CD8+ T cells sorted from blood, taken in a trial of the OX40 agonist ivuxolimab. This receptor was identified in an adult with an advanced solid tumor such as melanoma, head and neck, liver or kidney cancer. The CDR3 is CASQQGGTEAFF. Written as DNA, the CDR3 is TGTGCCAGCCAGCAGGGGGGCACTGAAGCTTTCTTT.